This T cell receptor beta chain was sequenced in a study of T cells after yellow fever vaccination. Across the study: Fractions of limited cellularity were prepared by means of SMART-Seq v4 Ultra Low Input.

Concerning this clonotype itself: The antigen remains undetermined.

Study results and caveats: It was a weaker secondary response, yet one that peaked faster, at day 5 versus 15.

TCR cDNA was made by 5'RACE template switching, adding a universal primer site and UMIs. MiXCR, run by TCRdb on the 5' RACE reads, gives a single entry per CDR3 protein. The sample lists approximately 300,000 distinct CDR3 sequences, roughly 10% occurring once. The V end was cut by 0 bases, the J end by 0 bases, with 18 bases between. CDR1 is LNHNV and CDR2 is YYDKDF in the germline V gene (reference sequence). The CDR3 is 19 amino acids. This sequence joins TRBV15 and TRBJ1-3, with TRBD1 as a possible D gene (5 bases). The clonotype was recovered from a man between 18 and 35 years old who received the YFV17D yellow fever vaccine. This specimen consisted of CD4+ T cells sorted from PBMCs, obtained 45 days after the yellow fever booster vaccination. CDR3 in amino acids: CATSRDFGQGRGSGNTIYF. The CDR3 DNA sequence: TGTGCCACCAGCAGAGATTTTGGGCAGGGAAGGGGCTCTGGAAACACCATATATTTT.